The 17 T cell receptor beta chains given below trace back to one sample, sequenced in a study of OX40 agonist ivuxolimab in advanced cancers. Generated by immunoSEQ multiplex PCR, the TCRdb table keeps only in-frame clones and is missing some. Seen here are 55,000 to 70,000 clones, roughly 84% observed once, and the top ten hold roughly 4.8%. The specimen was CD4+ or CD8+ T cells sorted from blood, collected in a trial of the OX40 agonist ivuxolimab. The receptors originated from an adult with an advanced solid tumor such as melanoma, head and neck, liver or kidney cancer.

This chain joins TRBV28 and TRBJ2-5, with 9 bases matching TRBD1. The J call is doubtful: the DNA matches TRBJ2-7 better. The germline V gene encodes CDR1 MDHEN and CDR2 SYDVKM. This CDR3 has 14 residues. For the CDR3, the DNA is TGTGCCAGCAGTTGGCCGGGACAGGGCTACGAGCAGTACTTC. Residues: CASSWPGQGYEQYF.

The chain combines TRBV2 with TRBJ2-5; 8 nucleotides align to TRBD2. Germline V gives CDR1 SNHLY, CDR2 FYNNEI. There are 15 residues in the CDR3. The V and J ends lost 3 bases and 2 bases, in that order; junction bases with no gene match: 5. CDR3 loop: CASSDLAGRQETQYF. Written as DNA, the CDR3 is TGTGCCAGCAGTGACTTAGCGGGACGGCAAGAGACCCAGTACTTC. Together with reference TRBV2 and TRBJ2-5, the CDR3 gives the full variable domain: EPEVTQTPSHQVTQMGQEVILRCVPISNHLYFYWYRQILGQKVEFLVSFYNNEISEKSEIFDDQFSVERPDGSNFTLKIRSTKLEDSAMYFCASSDLAGRQETQYFGPGTRLLVL.

This clone was recorded once. This sequence joins TRBV19 and TRBJ1-5; D call uncertain. The CDR3 runs 13 residues. Trimming took 10 bases from V and 5 from J, leaving 15 bases between them. In germline, CDR1 is LNHDA, CDR2 SQIVND (reference sequence). The CDR3: CATHESGYQPQHF. CDR3 sequence (DNA): TGTGCCACACATGAAAGCGGGTATCAGCCCCAGCATTTT.

J is TRBJ2-5 and V is TRBV11-2; TRBD1 aligns across 9 bases. Losses at the gene ends were 4 bases for V and 1 base for J; bases not matched to a gene: 4. The germline CDR1 and CDR2 sequences are SGHAT and FQNNGV. This CDR3 contains 15 residues. The CDR3 sequence: CASSSGQGIQETQYF. CDR3 sequence (DNA): TGTGCCAGCAGCTCCGGACAGGGGATCCAAGAGACCCAGTACTTC.

This clone has just a few counts. J is TRBJ2-7 and V is TRBV11-2, with a tentative D call TRBD1 (6 bases). The germline V gene has CDR1 SGHAT and CDR2 FQNNGV. The CDR3 is made up of 15 amino acids. Between the trimmed V and J ends, which lost 1 base and 2 bases, there was a span of 12 bases. CDR3: CASSLGIGGPYEQYF. CDR3 bases: TGTGCCAGCAGCTTAGGGATAGGGGGACCCTACGAGCAGTACTTC.

V gene TRBV19 combines with J gene TRBJ2-2; no clear D gene. CDR1 and CDR2 from the germline V gene are LNHDA and SQIVND (reference sequence). The CDR3 has 13 amino acids. V was cut by 5 bases and J by 7 bases, with 11 bases left in between. CDR3 DNA sequence: TGTGCCAGTAGTTATAGTCTAGTCGGGGAGCTGTTTTTT. This encodes CASSYSLVGELFF. The entire variable domain, with the rest obtained from reference TRBV19 and TRBJ2-2, is as follows: DGGITQSPKYLFRKEGQNVTLSCEQNLNHDAMYWYRQDPGQGLRLIYYSQIVNDFQKGDIAEGYSVSREKKESFPLTVTSAQKNPTAFYLCASSYSLVGELFFGEGSRLTVL.

This clone has a handful of counts. This chain uses TRBV4-3 with TRBJ2-7; the match to TRBD1 covers 7 bases. Germline V gene data show CDR1 as LGHNA and CDR2 as YSLEER. Unmatched junction bases numbered 18, after V lost 0 bases and J lost 7 bases. CDR3 length: 18 residues. Written as DNA, the CDR3 is TGCGCCAGCAGCCAAGATTTAGGGCAGGGGGTTTCCGGGCAAGAGCAGTACTTC. This codes for CASSQDLGQGVSGQEQYF.

The chain employs TRBV7-2 and TRBJ2-1, with D maybe TRBD2 (5 bases). CDR3 size: 14 residues. The germline gives CDR1 SGHTA, CDR2 FQGNSA. The V gene lost 0 bases and the J gene lost 8 bases, with 11 bases spanning the gap. DNA for the CDR3: TGTGCCAGCAGCTTAGCCAATTCCGGGGATGAGCAGTTCTTC. Protein: CASSLANSGDEQFF. Full variable domain (remainder filled in from reference TRBV7-2 and TRBJ2-1): GAGVSQSPSNKVTEKGKDVELRCDPISGHTALYWYRQSLGQGLEFLIYFQGNSAPDKSGLPSDRFSAERTGGSVSTLTIQRTQQEDSAVYLCASSLANSGDEQFFGPGTRLTVL.

This clone was counted only a few times. This chain connects TRBV7-3 to TRBJ1-3; maybe TRBD1 (5 bases). CDR3 length: 17 amino acids. Trimming shortened V by 4 bases and J by 0 bases, and 16 bases separated the two germline ends. Germline V gene sequence: CDR1 SGHTA, CDR2 FQGTGA. The CDR3 DNA is TGTGCCAGCAGCTGGGGAGAGGGGTTCCCCTCTGGAAACACCATATATTTT. Protein product: CASSWGEGFPSGNTIYF.

This chain joins TRBV27 and TRBJ2-1; D perhaps matches TRBD2 (6 bases). In germline, CDR1 is MNHEY, CDR2 SMNVEV (reference sequence). The CDR3 is made up of 13 amino acids. Trimming stripped 6 bases from V and 8 bases from J, with 14 bases between. The CDR3 coding sequence is TGTGCCAGCAGCCTGAACCTAGCGCATGAGCAGTTCTTC. It encodes CASSLNLAHEQFF.

This chain joins TRBV30 and TRBJ2-7; TRBD1 matches at 10 bases. Germline CDR1 GTSNPN, CDR2 SVGIG (reference sequence). The CDR3 runs 13 residues. The ends lost 4 bases at V and 3 bases at J; junction bases unmatched: 3. The CDR3 DNA is TGTGCCTGGAAAGGGACAGGGGACTACGAGCAGTACTTC. Its translation is CAWKGTGDYEQYF.

The chain combines TRBV19 with TRBJ2-5; D is undetermined. CDR1 is LNHDA and CDR2 is SQIVND in the germline V gene (reference sequence). The CDR3 has 13 amino acids. V gave up 4 bases and J gave up 2 bases, with 8 bases separating them. CDR3 sequence reads: CASSTLPQETQYF. CDR3 bases: TGTGCCAGTAGTACCCTACCGCAAGAGACCCAGTACTTC. Together with reference TRBV19 and TRBJ2-5, the CDR3 gives the full variable domain: DGGITQSPKYLFRKEGQNVTLSCEQNLNHDAMYWYRQDPGQGLRLIYYSQIVNDFQKGDIAEGYSVSREKKESFPLTVTSAQKNPTAFYLCASSTLPQETQYFGPGTRLLVL.

The rearrangement links TRBV13 to TRBJ2-5, with D perhaps TRBD2 (6 bases). CDR1 and CDR2 from the germline V gene are PRHDT and FYEKMQ (reference sequence). V gave up 8 bases and J gave up 0 bases, with 10 bases separating them. CDR3 length: 13 amino acids. CDR3 in amino acids: CASRGGNQETQYF. The CDR3, as DNA: TGTGCCAGCCGAGGAGGGAACCAAGAGACCCAGTACTTC.

The rearrangement joins TRBV27 to TRBJ1-1, with unresolved D. Germline V CDR1 and CDR2: MNHEY, SMNVEV (reference sequence). Trimming left V 0 bases short and J 4 bases short, with 9 bases between. CDR3 size: 14 residues. The CDR3 loop reads CASSLSGFVTEAFF. As DNA, the CDR3 is TGTGCCAGCAGTTTATCGGGATTCGTCACTGAAGCTTTCTTT.

V is TRBV4-1 and J is TRBJ2-3; TRBD1 aligns across 7 bases. The CDR3 is 16 amino acids. Germline-derived CDR1 and CDR2 are MGHRA and YSYEKL. J was trimmed by 3 bases and V by 4 bases; bases with no gene match: 10. The CDR3 is CASSRPEFRGTDTQYF. In DNA, the CDR3 is TGCGCCAGCAGCCGTCCAGAATTCAGGGGGACAGATACGCAGTATTTT.

This chain joins TRBV19 and TRBJ1-6; no reliable D call. Trimming removed 1 base at V and 9 bases at J, with 4 bases between. Germline assignment: CDR1 LNHDA and CDR2 SQIVND (reference sequence). The CDR3 is 12 residues long. The CDR3 spells CASSIGVSPLHF. CDR3 DNA: TGTGCCAGTAGTATAGGGGTTTCACCCCTCCACTTT.

CDR3: CASSPRGQSDEQYF. The CDR3 DNA follows: TGTGCCAGCAGCCCCAGGGGGCAGTCCGACGAGCAGTACTTC. This sequence joins TRBV2 and TRBJ2-7; TRBD1 agrees at 8 bases. The CDR3 covers 14 residues. After removal of 6 bases from V and 5 bases from J, the junction contained 9 bases not matched to a gene. CDR1 SNHLY and CDR2 FYNNEI come from the germline V gene.